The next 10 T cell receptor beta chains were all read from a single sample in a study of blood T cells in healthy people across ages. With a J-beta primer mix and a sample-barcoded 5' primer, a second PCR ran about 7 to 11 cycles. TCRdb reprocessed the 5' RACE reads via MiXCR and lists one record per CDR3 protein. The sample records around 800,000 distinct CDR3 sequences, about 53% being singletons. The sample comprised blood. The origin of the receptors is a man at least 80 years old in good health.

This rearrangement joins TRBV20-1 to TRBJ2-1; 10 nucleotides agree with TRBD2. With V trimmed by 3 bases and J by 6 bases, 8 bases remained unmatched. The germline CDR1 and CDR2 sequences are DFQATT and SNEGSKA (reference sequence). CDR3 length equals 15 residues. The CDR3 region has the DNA TGCAGTGCTAGGGGGCGGTCTAGCGGGAGCAATGAGCAGTTCTTC. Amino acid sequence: CSARGRSSGSNEQFF.

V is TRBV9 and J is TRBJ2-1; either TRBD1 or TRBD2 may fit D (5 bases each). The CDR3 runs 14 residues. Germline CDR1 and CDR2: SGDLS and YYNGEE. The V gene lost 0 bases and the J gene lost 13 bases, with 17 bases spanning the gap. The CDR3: CASSVAGGGETQFF. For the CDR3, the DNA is TGTGCCAGCAGCGTAGCTGGGGGTGGAGAGACCCAGTTCTTC.

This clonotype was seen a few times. CDR3 in amino acids: CASSLTGGLANYEQYF. The CDR3, as DNA: TGTGCCAGCAGCTTAACGGGTGGACTAGCCAACTACGAGCAGTACTTC. The V call is TRBV7-3, the J call TRBJ2-7; 8 bases map to TRBD2. Germline values: CDR1 SGHTA, CDR2 FQGTGA. The CDR3 length is 16 residues. After removal of 0 bases from V and 3 bases from J, the junction contained 7 bases not matched to a gene.

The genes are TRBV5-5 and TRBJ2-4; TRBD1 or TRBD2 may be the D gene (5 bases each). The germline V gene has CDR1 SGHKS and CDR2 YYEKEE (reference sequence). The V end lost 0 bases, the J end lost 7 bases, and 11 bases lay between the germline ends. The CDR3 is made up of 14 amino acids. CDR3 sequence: CASSLGKWGNIQYF. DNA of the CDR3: TGTGCCAGCAGCTTGGGGAAGTGGGGGAACATTCAGTACTTC.

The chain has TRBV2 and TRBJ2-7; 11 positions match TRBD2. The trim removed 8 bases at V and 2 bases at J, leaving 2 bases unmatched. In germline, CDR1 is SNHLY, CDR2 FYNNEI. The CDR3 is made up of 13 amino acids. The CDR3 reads CASASGRTYEQYF. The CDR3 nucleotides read TGTGCCAGCGCTAGCGGGAGGACCTACGAGCAGTACTTC.

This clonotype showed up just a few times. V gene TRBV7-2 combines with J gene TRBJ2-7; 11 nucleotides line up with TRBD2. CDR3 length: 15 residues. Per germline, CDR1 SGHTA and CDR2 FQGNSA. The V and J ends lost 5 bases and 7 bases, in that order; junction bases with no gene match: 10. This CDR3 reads CASSRTSGRSGEQYF. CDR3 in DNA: TGTGCCAGCAGCCGAACTAGCGGGAGATCTGGAGAGCAGTACTTC.

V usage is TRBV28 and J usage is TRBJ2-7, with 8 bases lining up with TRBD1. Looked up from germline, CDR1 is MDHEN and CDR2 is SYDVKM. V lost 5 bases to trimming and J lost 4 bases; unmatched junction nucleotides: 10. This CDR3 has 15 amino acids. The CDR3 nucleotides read TGTGCCAGCAGTGACCGGACAGGGTGGGTTTACGAGCAGTACTTC. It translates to CASSDRTGWVYEQYF.

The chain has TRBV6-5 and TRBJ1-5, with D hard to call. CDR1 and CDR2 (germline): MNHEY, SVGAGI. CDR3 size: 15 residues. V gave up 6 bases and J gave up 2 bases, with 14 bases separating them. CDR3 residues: CASRALSAGNQPQHF. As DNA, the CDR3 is TGTGCCAGCAGGGCCCTTTCAGCGGGCAATCAGCCCCAGCATTTT.

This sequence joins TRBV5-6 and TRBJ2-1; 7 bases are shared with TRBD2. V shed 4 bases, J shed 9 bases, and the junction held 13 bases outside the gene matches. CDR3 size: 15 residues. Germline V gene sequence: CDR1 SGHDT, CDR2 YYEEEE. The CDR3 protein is CASSPTGGADTEQFF. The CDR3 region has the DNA TGTGCCAGCAGCCCCACGGGGGGAGCGGACACTGAGCAGTTCTTC.

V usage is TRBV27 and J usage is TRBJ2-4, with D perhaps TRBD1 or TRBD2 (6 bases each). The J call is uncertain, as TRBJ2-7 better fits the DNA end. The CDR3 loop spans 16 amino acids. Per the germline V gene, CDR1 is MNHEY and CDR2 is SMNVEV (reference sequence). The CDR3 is CASSLGPGRGGDEQYF. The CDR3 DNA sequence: TGTGCCAGCAGTTTAGGCCCAGGCAGGGGAGGAGACGAGCAGTACTTC.